These T cell receptor beta chains were read from a single sample in a study of response to subunit inactivated influenza vaccine. TCRdb ran MiXCR on the RT-PCR reads and lists one entry per CDR3 protein. The table has roughly 700,000 distinct CDR3 sequences, approximately 14% seen once; the top ten hold roughly 6.4%. The input for sequencing was PBMCs from blood, taken less than 15 days before vaccination. These TCRs come from a man in his forties or fifties who received an inactivated influenza vaccine. Each CDR3 is given with its conserved first and last residue. Only some rows state a clone size, as once, few, many or a class for expanded clones.

size: few; length: 15; V: TRBV7-9; J: TRBJ2-3; CDR3: CASSSGGSYTDTQYF
size: few; length: 16; V: TRBV5-1; J: TRBJ1-5; CDR3: CASSTSSTGFFQPQHF
size: few; length: 15; V: TRBV12-3/TRBV12-4; J: TRBJ2-7; CDR3: CASSSPGGRLGEQYF
size: few; length: 12; V: TRBV20-1; J: TRBJ1-1; CDR3: CSAVDPSTEAFF
size: -; length: 14; V: TRBV12-3/TRBV12-4; J: TRBJ2-7; CDR3: CASSISSSSYEQYF
size: few; length: 14; V: TRBV29-1; J: TRBJ2-2; CDR3: CSVGNEKATGELFF
size: few; length: 18; V: TRBV4-2; J: TRBJ2-3; CDR3: CASSQVRPERGSRDTQYF
size: -; length: 15; V: TRBV11-2; J: TRBJ2-7; CDR3: CASRKTGSPSYEQYF
size: few; length: 13; V: TRBV29-1; J: TRBJ1-1; CDR3: CSVEAGLNTEAFF
size: many; length: 11; V: TRBV28; J: TRBJ2-7; CDR3: CASSLGQRQYF
size: few; length: 16; V: TRBV6-2/TRBV6-3; J: TRBJ1-2; CDR3: CASRMKLRGRNYGYTF
size: -; length: 15; V: TRBV28; J: TRBJ2-5; CDR3: CASRPSRGRGETQYF
size: -; length: 15; V: TRBV15; J: TRBJ1-2; CDR3: CATTASASGGYGYTF
size: few; length: 14; V: TRBV7-2; J: TRBJ2-7; CDR3: CASSTRAGNSEQYF
size: few; length: 16; V: TRBV5-1; J: TRBJ2-3; CDR3: CASSYYGTKSTDTQYF
size: -; length: 15; V: TRBV6-2/TRBV6-3; J: TRBJ1-5; CDR3: CASSYSGDSNQPQHF
size: few; length: 13; V: TRBV20-1; J: TRBJ2-1; CDR3: CSAGRDSYNEQFF
size: few; length: 14; V: TRBV6-5; J: TRBJ2-5; CDR3: CASVFSTGPETQYF
size: few; length: 14; V: TRBV5-1; J: TRBJ2-5; CDR3: CASSFQGNQETQYF
size: -; length: 11; V: TRBV2; J: TRBJ2-7; CDR3: CASMAGYEQYF
size: few; length: 14; V: TRBV5-5; J: TRBJ2-2; CDR3: CASSFSGLDGELFF
size: -; length: 15; V: TRBV11-2; J: TRBJ2-5; CDR3: CASSVTSGNQETQYF
size: once; length: 17; V: TRBV10-3; J: TRBJ2-2; CDR3: CAISPTAGGVNTGELFF
size: many; length: 16; V: TRBV18; J: TRBJ2-3; CDR3: CASSPPATSGMLTQYF
size: -; length: 15; V: TRBV5-4; J: TRBJ2-1; CDR3: CASSPGGSTGRVQFF
size: -; length: 16; V: TRBV5-1; J: TRBJ2-1; CDR3: CASSAAGGGSYNEQFF
size: -; length: 15; V: TRBV12-3/TRBV12-4; J: TRBJ2-4; CDR3: CASSFLQGIKNIQYF
size: -; length: 15; V: TRBV29-1; J: TRBJ2-5; CDR3: CSVSTRGSPQETQYF
size: few; length: 15; V: TRBV4-1; J: TRBJ2-3; CDR3: CASSQLQGGTDTQYF
size: -; length: 12; V: TRBV7-2; J: TRBJ1-1; CDR3: CASSGRHTEAFF
size: few; length: 10; V: TRBV2; J: TRBJ2-7; CDR3: CASRGLEQYF
size: once; length: 14; V: TRBV7-6; J: TRBJ2-1; CDR3: CASSLEPTGNEQFF
size: -; length: 15; V: TRBV11-2; J: TRBJ1-1; CDR3: CASSLDAGGNTEAFF
size: few; length: 14; V: TRBV7-9; J: TRBJ2-5; CDR3: CASSQRTGKETQYF
size: many; length: 17; V: TRBV12-3/TRBV12-4; J: TRBJ1-1; CDR3: CASTPGQGELRNTEAFF
size: -; length: 16; V: TRBV4-3; J: TRBJ2-2; CDR3: CASSHRTSGSTGELFF
size: once; length: 14; V: TRBV20-1; J: TRBJ2-7; CDR3: CSAKAGQSVTEQYF
size: few; length: 15; V: TRBV3-1; J: TRBJ2-7; CDR3: CASSQASAGALEQYF
size: many; length: 19; V: TRBV4-1; J: TRBJ2-5; CDR3: CASSQVFGNSGGSGETQYF
size: -; length: 13; V: TRBV6-1; J: TRBJ2-5; CDR3: CASSENREETQYF
size: few; length: 14; V: TRBV20-1; J: TRBJ2-3; CDR3: CSARITSFTDTQYF
size: -; length: 14; V: TRBV20-1; J: TRBJ1-2; CDR3: CSARVQAINYGYTF
size: -; length: 17; V: TRBV20-1; J: TRBJ2-3; CDR3: CSARGTSGPYFTDTQYF
size: -; length: 13; V: TRBV5-1; J: TRBJ2-5; CDR3: CASSLGITETQYF
size: -; length: 14; V: TRBV28; J: TRBJ2-4; CDR3: CASREGYAKNIQYF
size: -; length: 18; V: TRBV10-3; J: TRBJ2-6; CDR3: CAIKPAGGPSFGANVLTF
size: many; length: 14; V: TRBV19; J: TRBJ2-7; CDR3: CASSIDRGSYEQYF
size: many; length: 13; V: TRBV12-3/TRBV12-4; J: TRBJ1-5; CDR3: CASSEQGGEPQHF
size: -; length: 14; V: TRBV10-3; J: TRBJ2-7; CDR3: CAISESGRPYEQYF
size: few; length: 14; V: TRBV5-1; J: TRBJ1-4; CDR3: CASSPHGSNEKLFF
size: -; length: 14; V: TRBV30; J: TRBJ2-7; CDR3: CAWSAGTGSYEQYF
size: few; length: 15; V: TRBV6-2/TRBV6-3; J: TRBJ2-1; CDR3: CASSVRLAGANEQFF
size: many; length: 14; V: TRBV14; J: TRBJ1-2; CDR3: CASSQGQGAGGYTF
size: -; length: 16; V: TRBV4-3; J: TRBJ2-2; CDR3: CASSQESLPGTGELFF
size: -; length: 14; V: TRBV20-1; J: TRBJ2-1; CDR3: CSAPRSGTGDEQFF
size: -; length: 14; V: TRBV15; J: TRBJ2-7; CDR3: CATGEGQGPYEQYF